This TCR beta chain was obtained from a study of cytomegalovirus exposure and HLA in healthy donors. Primers: 60 Vbeta forward and 13 Jbeta reverse. Only in-frame clones appear in the TCRdb table, and some are missing; sequencing was by immunoSEQ multiplex PCR. The table shows 90,000 to 120,000 clones, with approximately 76% occurring only once. This TCR was sampled from a man younger than 35 in good health and CMV-seronegative. The specimen sequenced was PBMCs.

Here the CDR3 reads CASSWSYNEQFF. CDR3 DNA sequence: TGCGCCAGCAGCTGGAGCTACAATGAGCAGTTCTTC. This sequence joins TRBV5-1 and TRBJ2-1; D not certain. The CDR3 covers 12 residues. CDR1 and CDR2 (germline): SGHRS, YFSETQ. V was trimmed by 3 bases and J by 3 bases, leaving 4 bases between them. The full variable domain, in which reference TRBV5-1 and TRBJ2-1 provide the parts outside the CDR3, is KAGVTQTPRYLIKTRGQQVTLSCSPISGHRSVSWYQQTPGQGLQFLFEYFSETQRNKGNFPGRFSGRQFSNSRSEMNVSTLELGDSALYLCASSWSYNEQFFGPGTRLTVL.